A selection of T cell receptor beta chains follows, all from one sample in a study of T cells in Graves' hyperthyroidism and ophthalmopathy. TCRdb redid the calling of the multiplex PCR reads with MiXCR, one entry per CDR3 protein. The table has some 490,000 distinct CDR3 sequences, about 16% seen once. The specimen was blood. The origin of the receptors is a woman aged 30 to 39 with Graves' ophthalmopathy. The CDR3 runs from the conserved cysteine through the conserved F or W. D genes are given only for firm matches. Only some rows state a clone size, as once, few, many or a class for expanded clones.

v_call	d_call	j_call	clone_size	cdr3_nt	cdr3_aa
TRBV5-8	TRBD1	TRBJ2-7	many	TGTGCCAGCAGCTTCGAGGGACAGCTCTACGAGCAGTACTTC	CASSFEGQLYEQYF
TRBV5-1	TRBD1	TRBJ2-5	.	TGCGCCAGCAGCTCCGGGACAGGGATTCAAGAGACCCAGAACTTC	CASSSGTGIQETQNF
TRBV29-1	.	TRBJ1-3	.	TGCAGCGTTGTCCCCCCCGAGAGGGACACCATATATTTT	CSVVPPERDTIYF
TRBV28	TRBD2	TRBJ2-7	.	TGTGCCAGCAGTTTAGGCCGACTAGCGACCAAAATTACCTACGAGCAGTACTTC	CASSLGRLATKITYEQYF
TRBV7-9	.	TRBJ1-1	many	TGTGCCAGCAGCTTGCAGGGGCGCATCACTGAAGCTTTCTTT	CASSLQGRITEAFF
TRBV28	TRBD1	TRBJ2-7	many	TGTGCCAGCAGCCCCCTCCCGGGACAGGCCCGTCCCTACGAGCAGTACTTC	CASSPLPGQARPYEQYF
TRBV28	.	TRBJ2-2	many	TGTGCCAGCAACCCAAGATCACTCACCGGGGAGCTGTTTTTT	CASNPRSLTGELFF
TRBV2	.	TRBJ2-7	many	TGTGCCAGCACACTCTCCTACGAGCAGTACTTC	CASTLSYEQYF
TRBV18	.	TRBJ1-2	.	TGTGCCAGCAGCGCTAGGACCTATGGCTACACCTTC	CASSARTYGYTF
TRBV20-1	TRBD1	TRBJ2-7	few	TGCAGTGCTAGTCTCAACAGGGGGTACGAGCAGTACTTC	CSASLNRGYEQYF
TRBV9	.	TRBJ2-5	few	TGTGCCAGCAGCGTAGGAGGGGGAGAAGAGACCCAGTACTTC	CASSVGGGEETQYF
TRBV5-1	.	TRBJ1-1	many	TGCGCCAGCAGCGACAGGATGAACACTGAAGCTTTCTTT	CASSDRMNTEAFF
TRBV12-3/TRBV12-4	TRBD1	TRBJ2-3	.	TGTGCCAGCGGTATCAGGGTCGGGACAGTTAGCACAGATACGCAGTATTTT	CASGIRVGTVSTDTQYF
TRBV29-1	.	TRBJ1-2	.	TGCAGCGTTGATCCCGGAAGGTATGGCTACACCTTC	CSVDPGRYGYTF
TRBV12-3/TRBV12-4	TRBD1	TRBJ2-1	few	TGTGCCAGCAGTTATAATCTTGGGACAGGGTCCTACAATGAGCAGTTCTTC	CASSYNLGTGSYNEQFF
TRBV27	.	TRBJ2-2	.	TGTGCCAGCAGTTTATATTATAAGCTCGGGGAGCTGTTTTTT	CASSLYYKLGELFF
TRBV7-2	.	TRBJ2-2	many	TGTGCCAGCAGCCCCCTAGGACGGCCGAGGGACGGGGAGCTGTTTTTT	CASSPLGRPRDGELFF
TRBV11-2	.	TRBJ2-1	many	TGTGCCAGCAGCACCCGGGACTCCGCCTACAATGAGCAGTTCTTC	CASSTRDSAYNEQFF
TRBV27	TRBD2	TRBJ2-3	.	TGTGCCAGCAGTTTATTCTCTAGCGGGACTACAAATACGCAGTATTTT	CASSLFSSGTTNTQYF
TRBV15	.	TRBJ2-5	.	TGTGCCACCAGCAGAGGGGGAGTAGGGGAGACCCAGTACTTC	CATSRGGVGETQYF
TRBV29-1	TRBD1	TRBJ2-1	.	TGCAGCGTGGCCGCCAGGGGGCGCGGGGCCAATGAGCAGTTCTTC	CSVAARGRGANEQFF
TRBV20-1	.	TRBJ2-7	.	TGCAGTGCTCGGGGACGAATGGAGGCGCCCTACGAGCAGTACTTC	CSARGRMEAPYEQYF
TRBV6-4	.	TRBJ1-1	.	TGTGCCAGCAAACGGACTATGAACACTGAAGCTTTCTTT	CASKRTMNTEAFF
TRBV9	TRBD2	TRBJ2-7	many	TGTGCCAGCAGCGTAGATGGGGCTAGCGGGTCACGGGAGCAGTACTTC	CASSVDGASGSREQYF
TRBV6-2/TRBV6-3	.	TRBJ2-6	.	TGTGCCAGCAGAACATCAGGGGCCGGGGCCAACGTCCTGACTTTC	CASRTSGAGANVLTF
TRBV7-3	.	TRBJ2-1	few	TGTGCCAGCAGCTTGAGTTCGGCTGACAATGAGCAGTTCTTC	CASSLSSADNEQFF
TRBV6-2/TRBV6-3	TRBD1	TRBJ1-2	many	TGTGCCAGCAGTTACGGACAGGATTCGACTAGATTCGGTGGCTACACCTTC	CASSYGQDSTRFGGYTF
TRBV6-4	TRBD2	TRBJ2-3	.	TGTGCCAGCAGTGACCTAGCGGGACGGCAGTATTTT	CASSDLAGRQYF
TRBV19	.	TRBJ2-2	.	TGTGCCAGTTCCCCCTCGGTCGGGGAGCTGTTTTTT	CASSPSVGELFF
TRBV5-4	.	TRBJ1-4	.	TGTGCCAGCAGCTTGGTGCCTAACGGCAATGAAAAACTGTTTTTT	CASSLVPNGNEKLFF
TRBV20-1	TRBD2	TRBJ2-1	many	TGCAGTGCTAGCGCAACCCTAGCGGGAGGACTAAATGAGCAGTTCTTC	CSASATLAGGLNEQFF
TRBV7-2	.	TRBJ1-1	.	TGTGCCAGCAGCCCCTTGGTTATGAACACTGAAACTTTCTTT	CASSPLVMNTETFF
TRBV3-1	TRBD2	TRBJ2-7	many	TGTGCCAGCAGCCAAGAATCGGGCGAACTAGCGGGAGGCCCTTACGAGCAGTACTTC	CASSQESGELAGGPYEQYF
TRBV2	TRBD1	TRBJ1-1	.	TGTGCCAGCAGTGAAGTTCCGGGACAGGGGGCAGGCACTGAAGCTTTCTTT	CASSEVPGQGAGTEAFF
TRBV12-3/TRBV12-4	TRBD1	TRBJ2-2	many	TGTGCCAGCAGGAAGACAGGGGAGGACACCGGGGAGCTGTTTTTT	CASRKTGEDTGELFF
TRBV30	TRBD2	TRBJ2-1	few	TGTGCCTGGATAGCTAGCGGGAGCTGGTACAATGAGCAGTTCTTC	CAWIASGSWYNEQFF
TRBV12-3/TRBV12-4	.	TRBJ2-5	many	TGTGCCAGCACCTTGGGCAGGGCCGAAGAGACCCAGTACTTC	CASTLGRAEETQYF
TRBV6-2/TRBV6-3	.	TRBJ2-7	few	TGTGCCAGCAGTTACGCGAGGGCAGAGTCCTACGAGCAGTACTTC	CASSYARAESYEQYF
TRBV12-3/TRBV12-4	TRBD1	TRBJ2-7	few	TGTGCCAGCAGTTTACAGGGGGCCAGAGACGAGCAGTACTTC	CASSLQGARDEQYF
TRBV5-1	.	TRBJ2-7	many	TGTGCCAGCAGCTTAGAGGGCGGCTCCTACGAGCAGTACTTC	CASSLEGGSYEQYF
TRBV30	.	TRBJ1-5	.	TGTGCCAGTAGTTGGTCAGCCGATCAGCCCCAGCATTTT	CASSWSADQPQHF
TRBV20-1	TRBD1	TRBJ1-5	many	TGCAGTGCTAGAGAGGGAGGACAGGGGTACAATCAGCCCCAGCATTTT	CSAREGGQGYNQPQHF
TRBV3-1	.	TRBJ2-7	few	TGTGCCAGCAGCCAGCGGGACGAGCAGTACTTC	CASSQRDEQYF
TRBV6-2/TRBV6-3	TRBD1	TRBJ1-1	few	TGTGCCAGCAGTTACTTGACAGGGGAAGACACTGAAGCTTTCTTT	CASSYLTGEDTEAFF
TRBV28	.	TRBJ2-1	many	TGTGCCAGCAGGTCCGGGCCCCAACGTGAGCAGTTCTTC	CASRSGPQREQFF
TRBV25-1	.	TRBJ2-5	few	TGTGCCAGCAGTGAATCCACCACCGGAGAGACCCAGTACTTC	CASSESTTGETQYF
TRBV6-6	TRBD1	TRBJ1-6	few	TGTGCCAGCAGTTACAATGCCAGGGGGCCCTATAATTCACCCCTCCACTTT	CASSYNARGPYNSPLHF
TRBV4-1	.	TRBJ2-7	.	TGCGCCAGCAGCCGCTCGGTGGACTACGAGCAGTACTTC	CASSRSVDYEQYF
TRBV4-1	TRBD1	TRBJ2-7	many	TGCGCCAGCAGCCGCCCGGGACAGACCTACGAGCAGTACTTC	CASSRPGQTYEQYF
TRBV20-1	TRBD1	TRBJ1-5	.	TGCAGTGCCCTCGACAGGGGGCAATATCAGCCCCGGCATTTT	CSALDRGQYQPRHF
TRBV28	TRBD2	TRBJ2-7	few	TGTGCCAGCAGTTCTCAACTAGCGGACTCCTACGAGCAGTACTTC	CASSSQLADSYEQYF
TRBV20-1	TRBD1	TRBJ2-4	few	TGCAGTGCTGGTAGACAGGGGTTGGGCGCCAAAAACATTCAGTACTTC	CSAGRQGLGAKNIQYF
TRBV7-8	.	TRBJ2-1	.	TGTGCCAGCAGCCCCCGGCCTGTCAGGGGGCAGTTCTTC	CASSPRPVRGQFF